Following are 18 T cell receptor beta chains from one sample sequenced in a study of shared clonotypes between healthy human individuals (dated by TCRdb to about 2020). The library was made by the immunoSEQ multiplex PCR assay. The table was pulled from immuneACCESS by TCRdb, which kept in-frame rearrangements only. Such tables lose some clones; where checked, under half of the loss comes from unresolved V genes, and the rest has no known cause. A total of some 1.5 million clones appear in this sample, 95% to 99% of them only once. About 0.45% of the sample rests with the top ten. Material for sequencing was naive CD4+ T cells sorted from blood. Interpreted using the paper, the cell subset or site label stands for: CD45RA+ positively selected. The receptor source for this set is a man under 40 in good health.

The V call is TRBV7-9, the J call TRBJ2-1; D is possibly TRBD1 or TRBD2 (5 bases each). This CDR3 is built from 14 residues. Looked up from germline, CDR1 is SEHNR and CDR2 is FQNEAQ (reference sequence). Trimming removed 0 bases at V and 6 bases at J, with 9 bases between. The CDR3 DNA follows: TGTGCCAGCAGCTTAGCTGGGACGCCCAATGAGCAGTTCTTC. Its protein is CASSLAGTPNEQFF.

This rearrangement joins TRBV9 to TRBJ2-1; D not resolved. V was clipped by 2 bases and J by 1 base, with 10 bases between them. Germline loops: CDR1 SGDLS, CDR2 YYNGEE. This CDR3 comprises 15 residues. CDR3: CASSVMGFSYNEQFF. CDR3 DNA sequence: TGTGCCAGCAGCGTCATGGGGTTTTCCTACAATGAGCAGTTCTTC.

The chain recombines TRBV11-3 with TRBJ2-2; 8 bases agree with TRBD2. Trimming removed 4 bases from V and 4 bases from J; junction bases left unmatched: 5. The V gene's germline CDR1 is SGHNT and CDR2 YENEEA. The length of the CDR3 is 15 residues. This chain's CDR3 is CASSWGAGVTGELFF. The CDR3 nucleotides read TGTGCCAGCAGCTGGGGAGCGGGAGTCACCGGGGAGCTGTTTTTT.

The chain uses TRBV10-1 and TRBJ1-2, with a weak D call TRBD1 (6 bases). Germline loops: CDR1 WNHNN, CDR2 SYGVQD (reference sequence). Trimming pared 5 bases from V and 4 bases from J, leaving 17 bases between. CDR3 length: 15 amino acids. The CDR3 DNA is TGCGCCAGCAGTCCTGCAGGCCAACAGGGCTATGGCTACACCTTC. Translating gives CASSPAGQQGYGYTF.

CDR3 DNA: TGTGCCAGCAGCCTCGACGGGCTAGGCGCAGATACGCAGTATTTT. Its protein is CASSLDGLGADTQYF. This rearrangement joins TRBV4-2 to TRBJ2-3; D unresolved. The CDR3 has 15 residues. The V gene lost 4 bases and the J gene lost 4 bases, with 15 bases spanning the gap. CDR1 is LGHNA, CDR2 YNFKEQ, per germline.

In its sample, this clone was seen once. V gene TRBV28 combines with J gene TRBJ2-7, with 13 bases matching TRBD2. Germline-derived CDR1 and CDR2 are MDHEN and SYDVKM. The CDR3 loop spans 15 amino acids. The J segment lost 6 bases and the V segment lost 6 bases, leaving 8 bases of the junction unmatched. The CDR3 reads CASRGGLAGLSEQYF. CDR3 DNA: TGTGCCAGCAGGGGGGGACTAGCGGGACTGTCCGAGCAGTACTTC.

The genes are TRBV27 and TRBJ2-6, with a tentative D call TRBD1 (6 bases). Germline V gene sequence: CDR1 MNHEY, CDR2 SMNVEV (reference sequence). CDR3 length: 16 residues. Trimming pared 7 bases from V and 2 bases from J, leaving 15 bases between. CDR3 residues: CASTRPQGPGANVLTF. Here the CDR3 DNA reads TGTGCCAGCACCCGCCCACAGGGACCTGGGGCCAACGTCCTGACTTTC.

This clone has only one observation. The genes are TRBV6-1 and TRBJ2-3; D is perhaps TRBD1 (5 bases). The V gene's germline CDR1 is MNHNS and CDR2 SASEGT. The CDR3 extends over 15 amino acids. V was clipped by 4 bases and J by 2 bases, with 13 bases between them. CDR3 bases: TGTGCCAGCAGTGGATACAGGATAAACACAGATACGCAGTATTTT. Its protein product is CASSGYRINTDTQYF.

The V gene is TRBV5-6, the J gene TRBJ2-3; TRBD2 might be the D (6 bases). Trimming took 4 bases from V and 5 from J, leaving 20 bases between them. The germline gives CDR1 SGHDT, CDR2 YYEEEE. The CDR3 sequence is 16 residues long. This chain's CDR3 is CASSRRGSWREDTQYF. The DNA of the CDR3 is TGTGCCAGCAGCCGCCGTGGCTCGTGGCGGGAAGATACGCAGTATTTT.

The rearrangement links TRBV28 to TRBJ2-3, with 7 bases matching TRBD2. This CDR3 region has 16 residues. With 5 bases clipped from V and 1 base from J, the junction kept 9 bases outside the gene matches. The germline CDR1 and CDR2 sequences are MDHEN and SYDVKM. The CDR3 protein is CASSPIGGGGTDTQYF. The CDR3, as DNA: TGTGCCAGCAGTCCAATTGGGGGGGGAGGCACAGATACGCAGTATTTT.

The V and J genes are TRBV6-1 and TRBJ1-5; the D gene is possibly TRBD1 (5 bases). The CDR3 has 14 residues. V lost 6 bases and J lost 3, with 12 bases in between. Germline CDR1 MNHNS, CDR2 SASEGT. The CDR3: CASSMGVSNQPQHF. For the CDR3, the DNA is TGTGCCAGCAGCATGGGGGTTTCCAATCAGCCCCAGCATTTT.

The chain employs TRBV18 and TRBJ2-6; D gene uncertain. The CDR3 sequence is 18 residues long. Trimming removed 2 bases at V and 0 bases at J, with 14 bases between. CDR1 KGHSH and CDR2 LQKENI come from the germline V gene. CDR3 coding DNA: TGTGCCAGCTCACCAAATCTGGTAGGGAACTCTGGGGCCAACGTCCTGACTTTC. This gives the protein CASSPNLVGNSGANVLTF.

The J gene is TRBJ2-5, the V gene TRBV11-2, with D unresolved. There are 12 residues in the CDR3. Trimming removed 5 bases from V and 5 bases from J, with 9 bases in between. Germline assignment: CDR1 SGHAT and CDR2 FQNNGV. The CDR3, as DNA: TGTGCCAGCAGCATTGGGGTGGAGACCCAGTACTTC. Its translation is CASSIGVETQYF.

The V and J genes are TRBV5-1 and TRBJ1-1; D call uncertain. With 4 bases removed from V and 4 bases from J, the gap between germline ends came to 11 bases. This CDR3 has 13 residues. Germline CDR1 SGHRS, CDR2 YFSETQ. The CDR3 is CASSVTSGTEAFF. The CDR3 coding sequence is TGCGCCAGCAGCGTCACGTCCGGCACTGAAGCTTTCTTT.

The chain joins TRBV5-1 to TRBJ2-7; D is ambiguous. CDR1 and CDR2 from the germline V gene are SGHRS and YFSETQ. The CDR3 has 13 amino acids. Trimming removed 7 bases from V and 1 base from J, with 12 bases in between. The CDR3 spells CASGPDLSYEQYF. For the CDR3, the DNA is TGCGCCAGCGGGCCCGACCTTTCCTACGAGCAGTACTTC.

The J gene is TRBJ2-7, the V gene TRBV5-1, with 11 bases fitting TRBD2. The V gene end was trimmed by 0 bases and the J gene end by 6 bases; junction bases not matched to a gene: 14. The CDR3 is 18 amino acids. CDR1 and CDR2 from the germline V gene are SGHRS and YFSETQ. The CDR3: CASSLALAGGEQVSEQYF. CDR3 coding DNA: TGCGCCAGCAGCTTGGCTTTAGCGGGAGGGGAGCAAGTGAGCGAGCAGTACTTC.

The chain combines TRBV10-3 with TRBJ2-7; D gene unclear. V lost 4 bases, J lost 5 bases, and 6 bases lay in between. This CDR3 has 11 residues. Looked up from germline, CDR1 is ENHRY and CDR2 is SYGVKD. The CDR3 is CAISGLHEQYF. The CDR3 coding sequence is TGTGCCATCAGTGGACTCCACGAGCAGTACTTC.

The CDR3 loop is CASGRTSGSTSYEQYF. The CDR3 nucleotides are TGTGCCAGCGGCCGGACTAGCGGGAGTACTTCCTACGAGCAGTACTTC. The chain employs TRBV2 and TRBJ2-7; 13 nucleotides align to TRBD2. Unmatched junction bases numbered 8, after V lost 8 bases and J lost 1 base. CDR1 and CDR2 from the germline V gene are SNHLY and FYNNEI. CDR3 length: 16 amino acids.